The 4 T cell receptor beta chains in this list originate from one sample, sequenced in a study of blood T cell repertoires in COVID-19. The repertoire was sequenced with immunoSEQ multiplex PCR; TCRdb's copy has only in-frame clones and lacks some. The table has hundreds of thousands of clones, around 86% seen once. Input material: peripheral blood. These receptors originate from a woman aged 30 to 39 with active or convalescent COVID-19.

The V and J genes are TRBV5-4 and TRBJ2-7, with TRBD1 identical over 8 bases. V was pared by 4 bases and J by 7 bases, with 10 bases of the junction left unmatched. Germline CDR1 SGHNT, CDR2 YYREEE (reference sequence). This CDR3 has 14 residues. The DNA of the CDR3 is TGTGCCAGCAGCCGGGACAGGCCCTCCCTAGAGCAGTACTTC. It yields the protein CASSRDRPSLEQYF. Variable domain in full (rest from reference TRBV5-4 and TRBJ2-7): ETGVTQSPTHLIKTRGQQVTLRCSSQSGHNTVSWYQQALGQGPQFIFQYYREEENGRGNFPPRFSGLQFPNYSSELNVNALELDDSALYLCASSRDRPSLEQYFGPGTRLTVT.

V is TRBV5-6 and J is TRBJ2-2, with D maybe TRBD1 (5 bases). CDR1 is SGHDT and CDR2 is YYEEEE in the germline V gene. Trimming took 1 base from V and 1 from J, leaving 8 bases between them. The CDR3 runs to 15 residues. CDR3 sequence (DNA): TGTGCCAGCAGCTTGCCAGGACAGAACACCGGGGAGCTGTTTTTT. It is translated as CASSLPGQNTGELFF.

This chain joins TRBV2 and TRBJ2-7, with D tentatively TRBD2 (6 bases). Germline CDR1 is SNHLY and CDR2 is FYNNEI. This CDR3 has 14 amino acids. The V and J ends lost 0 bases and 5 bases respectively, with 11 bases between them. This chain's CDR3 is CASSEASTRNEQYF. CDR3 bases: TGTGCCAGCAGTGAAGCTTCGACTAGAAACGAGCAGTACTTC.

The genes are TRBV18 and TRBJ1-1; no reliable D call. V lost 0 bases and J 3 bases, leaving 11 bases between the germline ends. Per the germline V gene, CDR1 is KGHSH and CDR2 is LQKENI. There are 15 residues in the CDR3. The CDR3 nucleotides are TGTGCCAGCTCACCACCGATGAATCGGGACACTGAAGCTTTCTTT. It is translated as CASSPPMNRDTEAFF.